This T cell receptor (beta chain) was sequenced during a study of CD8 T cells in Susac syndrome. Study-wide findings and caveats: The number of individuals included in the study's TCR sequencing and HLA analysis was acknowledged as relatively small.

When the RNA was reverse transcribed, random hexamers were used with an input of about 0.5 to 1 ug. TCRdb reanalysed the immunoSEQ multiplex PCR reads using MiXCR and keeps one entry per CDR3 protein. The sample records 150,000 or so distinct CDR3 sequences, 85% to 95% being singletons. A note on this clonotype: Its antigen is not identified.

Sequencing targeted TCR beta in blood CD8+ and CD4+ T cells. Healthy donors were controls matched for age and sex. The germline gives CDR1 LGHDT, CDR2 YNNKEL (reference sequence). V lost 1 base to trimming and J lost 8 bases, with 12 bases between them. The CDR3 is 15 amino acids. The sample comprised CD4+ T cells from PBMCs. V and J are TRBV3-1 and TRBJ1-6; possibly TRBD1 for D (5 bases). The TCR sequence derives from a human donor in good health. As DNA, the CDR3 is TGTGCCAGCAGCCAAGTGCAGGGTACGGATTCACCCCTCCACTTT. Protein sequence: CASSQVQGTDSPLHF.